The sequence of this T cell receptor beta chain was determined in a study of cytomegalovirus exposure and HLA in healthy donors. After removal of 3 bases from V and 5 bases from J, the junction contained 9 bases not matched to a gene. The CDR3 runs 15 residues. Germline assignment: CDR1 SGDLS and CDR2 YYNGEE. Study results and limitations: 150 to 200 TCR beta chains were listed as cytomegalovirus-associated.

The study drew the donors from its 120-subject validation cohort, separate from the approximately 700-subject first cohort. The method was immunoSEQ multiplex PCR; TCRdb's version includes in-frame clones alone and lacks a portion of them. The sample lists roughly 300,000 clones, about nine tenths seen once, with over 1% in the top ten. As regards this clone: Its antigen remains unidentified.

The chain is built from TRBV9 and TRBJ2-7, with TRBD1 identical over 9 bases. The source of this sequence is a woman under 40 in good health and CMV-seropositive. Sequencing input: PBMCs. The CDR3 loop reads CASSGPGTGFNEQYF. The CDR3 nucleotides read TGTGCCAGCAGCGGTCCCGGGACAGGGTTCAACGAGCAGTACTTC. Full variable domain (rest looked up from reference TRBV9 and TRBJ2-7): DSGVTQTPKHLITATGQRVTLRCSPRSGDLSVYWYQQSLDQGLQFLIQYYNGEERAKGNILERFSAQQFPDLHSELNLSSLELGDSALYFCASSGPGTGFNEQYFGPGTRLTVT.